One sample yielded the 21 T cell receptor beta chains listed below, sequenced in a study of blood T cells in healthy people across ages. Then a second PCR, running roughly 7 to 12 cycles, was carried out with a sample-barcoded 5' primer and a J-beta primer mix. MiXCR, applied by TCRdb to the 5' RACE reads, yields one record per CDR3 protein. The data show around 400,000 distinct CDR3 sequences, about 52% seen once. The sequencing sample was made of blood. All receptors come from a man in his sixties in good health.

The CDR3 sequence is CASSLRWTGRLDEQYF. The CDR3 DNA reads as TGTGCCAGCAGCCTACGCTGGACAGGGAGGTTGGACGAGCAGTACTTC. The chain is built from TRBV6-2 or TRBV6-3 and TRBJ2-4; the match to TRBD1 covers 8 bases. The DNA end is more similar to TRBJ2-7, so the J call may be wrong. The CDR3 sequence is 16 residues long. Germline V gene data show CDR1 as MNHEY and CDR2 as SVGEGT.

The chain is built from TRBV6-2 or TRBV6-3 and TRBJ2-7, with D maybe TRBD2 (7 bases). CDR1 MNHEY and CDR2 SVGEGT come from the germline V gene. The V end lost 2 bases, the J end lost 9 bases, and 17 bases lay between the germline ends. The CDR3 runs 14 residues. CDR3 in DNA: TGTGCCAGCAGTTACGAAAGCGGGACACTGCGGCAGTACTTC. This encodes CASSYESGTLRQYF.

The chain carries TRBV20-1 and TRBJ2-5; no clear D gene. The CDR3 is 12 residues long. The germline gives CDR1 DFQATT, CDR2 SNEGSKA (reference sequence). The ends were cut back, 5 bases at V and 7 bases at J, with 14 bases in the middle. CDR3 region: CSARDFWRTQYF. Here the CDR3 DNA reads TGCAGTGCTCGTGACTTTTGGAGGACCCAGTACTTC.

The chain couples TRBV12-3 or TRBV12-4 to TRBJ1-1; TRBD1 agrees at 7 bases. CDR3 length equals 15 residues. J lost 5 bases, V lost 4 bases, and 10 bases had no gene match. CDR3 protein: CASSSKKGGRTEAFF. The CDR3, as DNA: TGTGCCAGCAGTTCCAAAAAAGGGGGCAGGACTGAAGCTTTCTTT.

The chain is built from TRBV29-1 and TRBJ2-5; 7 bases match TRBD2. TRBJ2-7 explains the end of the DNA better; the J call may be wrong. The CDR3 runs to 11 residues. The V gene's germline CDR1 is SQVTM and CDR2 ANQGSEA. The CDR3 DNA reads TGCAGCGTCGGGGGGATCCACGAGCAGTACTTC. Amino acids: CSVGGIHEQYF.

The chain has TRBV27 and TRBJ2-3; no clear D gene. CDR1 is MNHEY, CDR2 SMNVEV, per germline (reference sequence). The CDR3 sequence is 13 residues long. V gave up 5 bases and J gave up 4 bases, with 10 bases separating them. CDR3 in amino acids: CASSLGTPDTQYF. The CDR3 nucleotides read TGTGCCAGCAGTCTCGGCACACCAGATACGCAGTATTTT.

This clonotype appeared a single time. This chain links TRBV25-1 with TRBJ1-5; D not certain. Germline CDR1 is MGHDK and CDR2 is SYGVNS. The CDR3 loop spans 18 amino acids. Trimming removed 6 bases at V and 4 bases at J, with 25 bases between. The DNA of the CDR3 is TGTGCCAGCAGAATCACCTTTGACGGCTCTTCTGGTAATCAGCCCCAGCATTTT. Translating gives CASRITFDGSSGNQPQHF.

V gene TRBV5-6 combines with J gene TRBJ2-6, with 7 bases matching TRBD1. From germline, CDR1 is SGHDT and CDR2 YYEEEE. V shed 1 base, J shed 1 base, and the junction held 2 bases outside the gene matches. There are 16 residues in the CDR3. The CDR3 protein is CASSLLTGSGANVLTF. CDR3 coding DNA: TGTGCCAGCAGCTTGTTGACAGGGTCTGGGGCCAACGTCCTGACTTTC.

The CDR3 loop reads CASSQGLTNYGYTF. CDR3 in DNA: TGTGCCAGCAGCCAAGGGCTAACTAACTATGGCTACACCTTC. The chain carries TRBV4-2 and TRBJ1-2; the D is unclear. From germline, CDR1 is LGHNA and CDR2 YNFKEQ. The CDR3 covers 14 residues. With 1 base removed from V and 0 bases from J, the gap between germline ends came to 6 bases.

V and J are TRBV12-3 or TRBV12-4 and TRBJ2-4, with D perhaps assigned TRBD1 or TRBD2 (5 bases each). With the DNA end fitting TRBJ2-7 better, the J assignment may be wrong. The CDR3 has 14 amino acids. CDR3 nucleotides: TGTGCCAGCAGTCCCGACAGCGGCTCCTACGAGCAGTACTTC. Translated, it gives CASSPDSGSYEQYF.

This clonotype was recorded a few times. CDR3 protein: CSARDAGQLQETQYF. The CDR3 coding sequence is TGCAGTGCTAGAGACGCTGGACAGCTCCAAGAGACCCAGTACTTC. This chain joins TRBV20-1 and TRBJ2-5; TRBD1 is a possible D gene (6 bases). This CDR3 is built from 15 residues. From germline, CDR1 is DFQATT and CDR2 SNEGSKA (reference sequence). The V end was cut by 0 bases, the J end by 1 base, with 12 bases between.

The V and J genes are TRBV6-1 and TRBJ2-7; possible D gene TRBD1, 6 bases. The germline V and J ends were trimmed by 5 bases and 2 bases, with 16 bases remaining between them. Germline CDR1 is MNHNS and CDR2 is SASEGT. The CDR3 has 15 residues. CDR3 protein: CASSRLQGGAYEQYF. CDR3 DNA sequence: TGTGCCAGCAGTAGGTTACAGGGTGGGGCCTACGAGCAGTACTTC.

The chain carries TRBV7-8 and TRBJ1-2; D uncertain. The germline CDR1 and CDR2 sequences are SGHVS and FQNEAQ. This CDR3 has 14 residues. V lost 1 base, J lost 0 bases, and 6 bases lay in between. The CDR3 DNA follows: TGTGCCAGCAGCTTAGTGGCAACTAACTATGGCTACACCTTC. This codes for CASSLVATNYGYTF.

V is TRBV29-1 and J is TRBJ1-1; D not certain. The CDR3 totals 8 residues. V was clipped by 3 bases and J by 10 bases, with 3 bases between them. The germline V gene has CDR1 SQVTM and CDR2 ANQGSEA. The CDR3 is CSVDAAFF. The CDR3 coding sequence is TGCAGCGTTGATGCAGCTTTCTTT.

The V gene is TRBV6-5, the J gene TRBJ2-7, with D tentatively TRBD2 (5 bases). V lost 5 bases to trimming and J lost 1 base, with 9 bases between them. Looked up from germline, CDR1 is MNHEY and CDR2 is SVGAGI. This CDR3 has 13 amino acids. The CDR3 reads CASSDEGSYEQYF. In nucleotides, the CDR3 is TGTGCCAGCAGTGACGAGGGATCCTACGAGCAGTACTTC.

This clonotype was seen more than once but under ten times. V is TRBV15 and J is TRBJ2-1; 10 bases fit TRBD2. Germline V gene data show CDR1 as LNHNV and CDR2 as YYDKDF (reference sequence). V lost 8 bases to trimming and J lost 6 bases; unmatched junction nucleotides: 10. The CDR3 loop spans 15 amino acids. The CDR3 spells CATRSLAGAFNEQFF. The CDR3 region has the DNA TGTGCCACCCGATCGCTAGCGGGAGCCTTCAATGAGCAGTTCTTC.

This clonotype was detected a few times. J is TRBJ1-1 and V is TRBV7-9, with a possible D match to TRBD1 (6 bases). Trimming shortened V by 1 base and J by 5 bases, and 14 bases separated the two germline ends. This CDR3 comprises 15 residues. Germline V gives CDR1 SEHNR, CDR2 FQNEAQ (reference sequence). CDR3 sequence reads: CASSLGPGANTEAFF. Written as DNA, the CDR3 is TGTGCCAGCAGCTTAGGCCCAGGGGCTAATACTGAAGCTTTCTTT.

The chain carries TRBV20-1 and TRBJ2-4; TRBD2 matches 7 bases. This CDR3 has 12 amino acids. With 5 bases clipped from V and 9 bases from J, the junction kept 7 bases outside the gene matches. Germline V CDR1 and CDR2: DFQATT, SNEGSKA (reference sequence). CDR3 amino acids: CSAGEGKRIQYF. DNA for the CDR3: TGCAGTGCTGGGGAGGGGAAACGCATTCAGTACTTC.

The sample holds many counts of this clonotype. The rearrangement links TRBV15 to TRBJ2-2, with TRBD1 as a possible D gene (5 bases). Trimming cost V 0 bases and J 3 bases, with 11 bases left between them. In germline, CDR1 is LNHNV, CDR2 YYDKDF (reference sequence). This CDR3 is 16 amino acids long. The CDR3 region is CATSRDSRAHTGELFF. In DNA, the CDR3 is TGTGCCACCAGCAGAGATAGCAGGGCCCACACCGGGGAGCTGTTTTTT.

Comment on this clonotype: A read error may account for a junction end that differs from germline. V usage is TRBV6-5 and J usage is TRBJ1-2; no firm D call. The CDR3 is made up of 14 amino acids. Germline V gene lookup returns CDR1 MNHEY and CDR2 SVGAGI. CDR3 sequence: CASSDSKAKGGYTF. CDR3 sequence (DNA): TGTGCCAGCAGTGACTCGAAGGCTAAGGGTGGCTACACCTTC.

The sample holds many counts of this clonotype. This rearrangement joins TRBV7-8 to TRBJ2-1; TRBD1 is a possible D gene (6 bases). CDR1 and CDR2 (germline): SGHVS, FQNEAQ. With 6 bases removed from V and 6 bases from J, the gap between germline ends came to 18 bases. The CDR3 totals 15 residues. The CDR3 bases are TGTGCCAGCAGTCCTTGGGTAGGGGGTGTCAATGAGCAGTTCTTC. Protein sequence: CASSPWVGGVNEQFF.